Presented here are 23 T cell receptor beta chains from one specimen sequenced in a study of blood T cell repertoires in COVID-19 (dated by TCRdb to the early 2020s). The library relied on the immunoSEQ multiplex PCR assay. The source is immuneACCESS, and TCRdb retained only in-frame sequences with V and J called. Part of the clones is not carried over; for the studies checked, unresolved V genes explain less than half of this, and the remainder is unexplained. This sample comprises about 140,000 clones, 80% of them detected only once. The ten top clones hold about 5% of the sample. Material for sequencing was peripheral blood. These receptors all stem from a woman in her forties or fifties with acute or convalescent COVID-19.

V gene TRBV5-5 combines with J gene TRBJ2-5, with no clear D. This CDR3 is built from 13 residues. Germline-derived CDR1 and CDR2 are SGHKS and YYEKEE (reference sequence). V lost 6 bases, J lost 0 bases, and 9 bases lay in between. CDR3 in amino acids: CASMVAYQETQYF. CDR3 sequence (DNA): TGTGCCAGCATGGTCGCGTACCAAGAGACCCAGTACTTC.

The genes are TRBV20-1 and TRBJ1-2, with TRBD1 as a possible D gene (6 bases). CDR1 is DFQATT and CDR2 is SNEGSKA in the germline V gene (reference sequence). The CDR3 extends over 11 amino acids. V was trimmed by 6 bases and J by 7 bases, leaving 12 bases between them. In DNA, the CDR3 is TGCAGTGCCTACAGGGATCCTGGCTACACCTTC. Protein: CSAYRDPGYTF.

This rearrangement joins TRBV5-1 to TRBJ2-5; 7 bases match TRBD1. The CDR3 consists of 15 residues. The V gene end was trimmed by 3 bases and the J gene end by 1 base; junction bases not matched to a gene: 6. Germline assignment: CDR1 SGHRS and CDR2 YFSETQ. For the CDR3, the DNA is TGCGCCAGCAGCTGGACGACAGGGCTCCAAGAGACCCAGTACTTC. Its protein product is CASSWTTGLQETQYF.

The rearrangement uses TRBV5-1 and TRBJ1-1; 8 positions match TRBD1. Unmatched junction bases numbered 6, after V lost 4 bases and J lost 4 bases. CDR1 SGHRS and CDR2 YFSETQ come from the germline V gene. The CDR3 consists of 14 residues. The CDR3 DNA follows: TGCGCCAGCAGCCCAGGACAGGGTGGCACTGAAGCTTTCTTT. It is translated as CASSPGQGGTEAFF.

The gene calls are TRBV6-5 and TRBJ1-2; TRBD1 might be the D (5 bases). Per germline, CDR1 MNHEY and CDR2 SVGAGI. V was pared by 0 bases and J by 7 bases, with 9 bases between. There are 13 residues in the CDR3. This CDR3 is CASSYSSGAGYTF. DNA of the CDR3: TGTGCCAGCAGTTACTCGAGTGGGGCTGGCTACACCTTC.

The V and J genes are TRBV11-2 and TRBJ1-1; the D gene is possibly TRBD1 (5 bases). Looked up from germline, CDR1 is SGHAT and CDR2 is FQNNGV. Trimming shortened V by 2 bases and J by 3 bases, and 19 bases separated the two germline ends. The CDR3 is made up of 17 amino acids. The CDR3 DNA is TGTGCCAGCAGCTTACTGCAATGGGGCGAGGTGGACACTGAAGCTTTCTTT. Protein sequence: CASSLLQWGEVDTEAFF.

A remark on this clone: Other DNA sequences in the same sample also yield this CDR3. The chain couples TRBV6-5 to TRBJ1-1, with D unclear. The CDR3 spans 13 residues. Germline lookup yields CDR1 MNHEY and CDR2 SVGAGI. Trimming shortened V by 3 bases and J by 1 base, and 6 bases separated the two germline ends. The CDR3 DNA reads as TGTGCCAGCAGTTATCGGGGGAACACTGAAGCTTTCTTT. This sequence encodes CASSYRGNTEAFF.

This clone was counted only a few times. The chain uses TRBV12-3 or TRBV12-4 and TRBJ1-6, with D uncertain. This CDR3 is built from 13 residues. The germline V and J ends were trimmed by 3 bases and 7 bases, with 7 bases remaining between them. In nucleotides, the CDR3 is TGTGCCAGCAGTTTGGGCAGAAATTCACCCCTCCACTTT. This gives the protein CASSLGRNSPLHF.

The rearrangement uses TRBV6-5 and TRBJ2-3, with 7 bases matching TRBD2. The trim removed 5 bases at V and 6 bases at J, leaving 5 bases unmatched. This CDR3 is 13 amino acids long. Looked up from germline, CDR1 is MNHEY and CDR2 is SVGAGI. The CDR3 DNA reads as TGTGCCAGCAGTATGGCGGGGGTGGATACGCAGTATTTT. Translated, it gives CASSMAGVDTQYF.

This clone has at least ten counts. The V gene is TRBV6-5, the J gene TRBJ1-5; 7 bases are a match to TRBD1. Trimming cost V 4 bases and J 8 bases; bases outside gene matches: 5. Germline V CDR1 and CDR2: MNHEY, SVGAGI. CDR3 size: 13 residues. The CDR3 protein is CASSSPGQKPQHF. The CDR3, as DNA: TGTGCCAGCAGTTCTCCGGGACAGAAGCCCCAGCATTTT.

V gene TRBV2 combines with J gene TRBJ1-5; D remains unclear. This CDR3 region has 14 residues. Germline CDR1 reads SNHLY; CDR2 reads FYNNEI. V shed 0 bases and J shed 1 base, with 4 bases lying between them. The CDR3 here is CASSEATSNQPQHF. The CDR3 nucleotides read TGTGCCAGCAGTGAAGCGACAAGCAATCAGCCCCAGCATTTT. The full variable domain, its missing parts supplied by reference TRBV2 and TRBJ1-5, is EPEVTQTPSHQVTQMGQEVILRCVPISNHLYFYWYRQILGQKVEFLVSFYNNEISEKSEIFDDQFSVERPDGSNFTLKIRSTKLEDSAMYFCASSEATSNQPQHFGDGTRLSIL.

This chain joins TRBV5-1 and TRBJ2-3; 11 bases line up with TRBD2. Germline CDR1 SGHRS, CDR2 YFSETQ. With V trimmed by 3 bases and J by 5 bases, 8 bases remained unmatched. CDR3 length: 16 residues. The CDR3 region has the DNA TGCGCCAGCAGCTGGAGTAGCGGGGGGGCTGTAGATACGCAGTATTTT. Translated: CASSWSSGGAVDTQYF. Using reference TRBV5-1 and TRBJ2-3 for the parts outside the CDR3, the full variable domain is KAGVTQTPRYLIKTRGQQVTLSCSPISGHRSVSWYQQTPGQGLQFLFEYFSETQRNKGNFPGRFSGRQFSNSRSEMNVSTLELGDSALYLCASSWSSGGAVDTQYFGPGTRLTVL.

This clone has just a few counts. One end of the junction does not line up with germline, which may come from a read error. The rearrangement joins TRBV19 to TRBJ1-1; 7 bases match TRBD1. CDR1 and CDR2 (germline): LNHDA, SQIVND (reference sequence). This CDR3 is 13 amino acids long. In nucleotides, the CDR3 is TGTGCCAGTAGTATCCTTGACAGGGCTGAGGCTTTCTTT. This sequence encodes CASSILDRAEAFF.

The rearrangement uses TRBV2 and TRBJ1-1; no firm D call. Germline V gene data show CDR1 as SNHLY and CDR2 as FYNNEI. This CDR3 is 14 amino acids long. Trimming pared 2 bases from V and 3 bases from J, leaving 10 bases between. DNA of the CDR3: TGTGCCAGCAGTGAACCCGGAGGAGACACTGAAGCTTTCTTT. Encoded protein: CASSEPGGDTEAFF.

The V gene is TRBV11-2, the J gene TRBJ2-5; D is perhaps TRBD2 (6 bases). The V and J ends lost 5 bases and 5 bases respectively, with 12 bases between them. The V gene's germline CDR1 is SGHAT and CDR2 FQNNGV. This CDR3 contains 13 residues. The CDR3 here is CASSGGGAETQYF. In DNA form, the CDR3 reads TGTGCCAGCAGCGGCGGCGGGGCGGAGACCCAGTACTTC.

This clone was seen just once. The gene calls are TRBV3-1 (or the pseudogene TRBV3-2) and TRBJ2-3; the D gene is possibly TRBD1 (5 bases). Germline lookup yields CDR1 LGHDT and CDR2 YNNKEL (reference sequence). The CDR3 contains 16 residues. Trimming took off 0 bases at V and 1 base at J, with 11 bases between the two ends. CDR3 DNA: TGTGCCAGCAGCCAAGACAGGGCCCCTGGCACAGATACGCAGTATTTT. This sequence encodes CASSQDRAPGTDTQYF.

V usage is TRBV5-6 and J usage is TRBJ1-2, with TRBD1 matching over 7 bases. The CDR3 has 14 amino acids. After removal of 4 bases from V and 2 bases from J, the junction contained 5 bases not matched to a gene. The germline CDR1 and CDR2 sequences are SGHDT and YYEEEE. CDR3 amino acids: CASSLGQENYGYTF. In DNA form, the CDR3 reads TGTGCCAGCAGCCTAGGACAGGAGAACTATGGCTACACCTTC.

The V and J genes are TRBV28 and TRBJ1-1; D gene ambiguous. This CDR3 is built from 14 residues. Germline lookup yields CDR1 MDHEN and CDR2 SYDVKM. V was clipped by 6 bases and J by 0 bases, with 11 bases between them. CDR3 bases: TGTGCCAGCAGAGGGCCCGGGATGAACACTGAAGCTTTCTTT. Translating gives CASRGPGMNTEAFF.

The rearrangement links TRBV3-1 (or the pseudogene TRBV3-2) to TRBJ1-2; D not resolved. V was cut by 4 bases and J by 2 bases, with 17 bases left in between. The CDR3 consists of 16 residues. Germline CDR1 reads LGHDT; CDR2 reads YNNKEL (reference sequence). CDR3 nucleotide sequence: TGTGCCAGCAGCCTGTTCTCCTCCAGGAAGAACTATGGCTACACCTTC. Translated, it gives CASSLFSSRKNYGYTF.

This clone was seen only a few times. The chain joins TRBV28 to TRBJ2-1, with 9 bases that match TRBD1. The CDR3 covers 13 residues. V gave up 6 bases and J gave up 6 bases; unmatched junction bases: 3. In germline, CDR1 is MDHEN, CDR2 SYDVKM. This CDR3 reads CASRSTGGNEQFF. The DNA of the CDR3 is TGTGCCAGCAGATCGACAGGGGGCAATGAGCAGTTCTTC.

This chain connects TRBV9 to TRBJ2-7, with D tentatively TRBD1 (6 bases). The CDR3 consists of 15 residues. Germline CDR1 and CDR2: SGDLS and YYNGEE. Trimming cost V 0 bases and J 5 bases, with 15 bases left between them. The CDR3 protein is CASSVAGTTTDEQYF. The CDR3 nucleotides read TGTGCCAGCAGCGTAGCCGGGACAACGACGGACGAGCAGTACTTC.

The chain employs TRBV27 and TRBJ1-6; D is unclear. V was trimmed by 5 bases and J by 14 bases, leaving 22 bases between them. The germline CDR1 and CDR2 sequences are MNHEY and SMNVEV (reference sequence). This CDR3 contains 15 residues. CDR3 sequence (DNA): TGTGCCAGCAGTAAAGACAAAAATTCCCCTCGGTCCCTCCACTTT. Translated: CASSKDKNSPRSLHF.

This clone has just a few counts. CDR3 nucleotide sequence: TGCGCCAGCCTAAGTAACAGGGGGCTAACTAGATATGGCTACACCTTC. The encoded protein is CASLSNRGLTRYGYTF. V usage is TRBV4-1 and J usage is TRBJ1-2; 9 bases match TRBD1. The CDR3 contains 16 residues. Trimming cost V 8 bases and J 5 bases; bases outside gene matches: 15. Germline V CDR1 and CDR2: MGHRA, YSYEKL.